This passage covers 5 T cell receptor beta chains from one sample sequenced in a study of long-term antiretroviral therapy in people with HIV. Researchers ran immunoSEQ v3.0 at survey level. Generated by immunoSEQ multiplex PCR, the TCRdb table keeps only in-frame clones and is missing some. The sample lists tens of thousands of clones; 70% to 90% were seen once. Here the sequenced sample was unsorted PBMCs, taken 1.2 years after starting antiretroviral therapy. These receptors all come from a man aged 45-60 years with HIV.

J is TRBJ1-1 and V is TRBV21-1; no check of the table's D call, TRBD1, against the DNA was made. TRBV21-1 is flagged as a pseudogene. This CDR3 contains 13 residues. The CDR3 spells CASSLQGGTEAFF. In nucleotides, the CDR3 is TGTGCCAGCAGCTTACAGGGTGGGACTGAAGCTTTCTTT.

The J gene is TRBJ1-3, the V gene TRBV28; D might be TRBD1 (6 bases). CDR1 MDHEN and CDR2 SYDVKM come from the germline V gene. This CDR3 is built from 17 residues. Trimming took off 3 bases at V and 2 bases at J, with 17 bases between the two ends. CDR3 sequence reads: CASSFPKGGQPGNTIYF. Here the CDR3 DNA reads TGTGCCAGCAGTTTCCCCAAGGGGGGGCAACCTGGAAACACCATATATTTT.

The genes are TRBV6-1 and TRBJ1-1; TRBD1 is a possible D gene (6 bases). V was cut by 1 base and J by 5 bases, with 17 bases left in between. This CDR3 is built from 16 residues. CDR1 and CDR2 (germline): MNHNS, SASEGT. Here the CDR3 DNA reads TGTGCCAGCAGTGAAGAGGGCAGGGGTTCAGGGACTGAAGCTTTCTTT. Its translation is CASSEEGRGSGTEAFF.

The chain couples TRBV7-8 to TRBJ2-4, with D unclear. V lost 1 base, J lost 8 bases, and 9 bases lay in between. Per germline, CDR1 SGHVS and CDR2 FQNEAQ. There are 13 residues in the CDR3. CDR3 amino acids: CASSLEELYIQYF. As DNA, the CDR3 is TGTGCCAGCAGCTTAGAGGAACTTTACATTCAGTACTTC.

This clone was observed once. The rearrangement joins TRBV7-6 to TRBJ2-3; 8 bases align to TRBD2. The germline V gene encodes CDR1 SGHVS and CDR2 FNYEAQ. V trimming: 4 bases; J trimming: 1 base; junction bases outside the gene matches: 4. The CDR3 contains 15 residues. The DNA for the CDR3 is TGTGCCAGCAGCTATATGCGGGGGGGCACAGATACGCAGTATTTT. Translated, it gives CASSYMRGGTDTQYF.